These 32 T cell receptor beta chains came from one sample sequenced in a study of early T cells in non-severe SARS-CoV-2 infection. A single record per CDR3 protein comes from TCRdb applying MiXCR to the 5' RACE reads. The repertoire holds 60,000 to 70,000 distinct CDR3 sequences, 4.9% seen once, with under 6.5% in the top ten. Material for sequencing was whole blood. The receptors here all came from an adult who was a healthcare worker with PCR-confirmed SARS-CoV-2 infection or an uninfected control (not recorded which).

The CDR3 DNA follows: TGTGCCAGTAGTATAGCCAGCGGACAGGGGGACTACGAGCAGTACTTC. This translates into CASSIASGQGDYEQYF. The genes are TRBV19 and TRBJ2-7; 10 bases map to TRBD1. The CDR3 spans 16 residues. Unmatched junction bases numbered 6, after V lost 1 base and J lost 3 bases. Germline V gene data show CDR1 as LNHDA and CDR2 as SQIVND (reference sequence).

Many counts were recorded for this clonotype. This sequence joins TRBV6-2 or TRBV6-3 and TRBJ2-5; 7 nucleotides line up with TRBD1. This CDR3 is built from 14 residues. J gave up 2 bases and V 8 bases, and 8 bases lay outside the gene matches. Germline V gene lookup returns CDR1 MNHEY and CDR2 SVGEGT. CDR3 nucleotide sequence: TGTGCCAGCTGCAGCCCGGGACAGCAAGAGACCCAGTACTTC. Translated: CASCSPGQQETQYF.

CDR3 sequence reads: CASSLGQGLSNQPQHF. In DNA, the CDR3 is TGTGCCAGCAGCTTGGGACAGGGCCTGAGCAATCAGCCCCAGCATTTT. J is TRBJ1-5 and V is TRBV5-5; 7 bases match TRBD1. There are 16 residues in the CDR3. Trimming took 0 bases from V and 1 from J; bases not matched to a gene: 4. The germline CDR1 and CDR2 sequences are SGHKS and YYEKEE (reference sequence).

The rearrangement uses TRBV20-1 and TRBJ2-7, with 7 bases aligning to TRBD2. This CDR3 spans 14 amino acids. From germline, CDR1 is DFQATT and CDR2 SNEGSKA (reference sequence). Trimming at V came to 2 bases and at J to 0 bases, leaving 4 bases not matched to a gene. CDR3 bases: TGCAGTGCTAGATGGGGGGGAAGCTCCTACGAGCAGTACTTC. Translation gives CSARWGGSSYEQYF.

This clonotype appeared many times. The rearrangement uses TRBV27 and TRBJ1-2; no definite D call. The germline V and J ends were trimmed by 6 bases and 7 bases, with 12 bases remaining between them. Germline CDR1 reads MNHEY; CDR2 reads SMNVEV (reference sequence). The CDR3 length is 12 residues. The DNA for the CDR3 is TGTGCCAGCAGATCAATAGATCTTGGCTACACCTTC. Protein sequence: CASRSIDLGYTF.

This clonotype was found many times. The CDR3, as DNA: TGCGCCAGCAGCTCCGGGACAGGGAGAGGCGAGCAGTACTTC. Encoded protein: CASSSGTGRGEQYF. The chain carries TRBV5-1 and TRBJ2-7, with 9 bases fitting TRBD1. The CDR3 extends over 14 amino acids. Germline lookup yields CDR1 SGHRS and CDR2 YFSETQ. V dropped 3 bases and J dropped 6; count of bases not matched to a gene: 7.

This clonotype was observed at least ten times. The chain is built from TRBV30 and TRBJ2-1; TRBD2 matches 11 bases. CDR3 length: 15 amino acids. The V segment lost 5 bases and the J segment 1 base; nucleotides outside the gene matches: 4. CDR1 GTSNPN and CDR2 SVGIG come from the germline V gene (reference sequence). This chain's CDR3 is CAWAGLAGSYNEQFF. The CDR3 bases are TGTGCCTGGGCAGGACTAGCGGGTTCCTACAATGAGCAGTTCTTC.

This clonotype was detected only a few times. This chain links TRBV29-1 with TRBJ2-1, with 11 bases aligning to TRBD1. CDR1 is SQVTM, CDR2 ANQGSEA, per germline. V lost 5 bases to trimming and J lost 9 bases; unmatched junction nucleotides: 6. The CDR3 runs to 13 residues. CDR3 sequence: CSVRPGQGGEQFF. CDR3 sequence (DNA): TGCAGCGTTCGGCCGGGACAGGGGGGTGAGCAGTTCTTC.

This clonotype has ten or more counts. The V and J genes are TRBV7-2 and TRBJ2-7; D is unresolved. The germline V and J ends were trimmed by 1 base and 0 bases, with 7 bases remaining between them. CDR3 size: 14 residues. The germline gives CDR1 SGHTA, CDR2 FQGNSA. CDR3 in amino acids: CASSLDLSSYEQYF. The CDR3 DNA reads TGTGCCAGCAGCTTAGATTTGAGCTCCTACGAGCAGTACTTC.

For this clonotype: A read error may explain this, as a much larger clone is one base away. This chain joins TRBV5-6 and TRBJ2-1, with D hard to call. The CDR3 runs 14 residues. Looked up from germline, CDR1 is SGHDT and CDR2 is YYEEEE. CDR3 nucleotides: TGTGCCAGCAGCTTGGCGGTAAGCGTAGGTGAGCGGTTCTTC. This translates into CASSLAVSVGERFF.

In this sample, this clonotype turned up many times. The chain joins TRBV5-1 to TRBJ2-2; D may be TRBD1 (5 bases). Trimming pared 4 bases from V and 7 bases from J, leaving 14 bases between. Germline V gives CDR1 SGHRS, CDR2 YFSETQ. The CDR3 extends over 14 amino acids. The CDR3 is CASSLLRDVGELFF. CDR3 bases: TGCGCCAGCAGCCTTCTCAGGGATGTCGGGGAGCTGTTTTTT.

In this sample, this clonotype turned up a few times. The chain recombines TRBV29-1 with TRBJ2-7, with D maybe TRBD1 (5 bases). CDR1 and CDR2 from the germline V gene are SQVTM and ANQGSEA. V was cut by 3 bases and J by 6 bases, with 9 bases left in between. This CDR3 contains 11 residues. The CDR3 loop is CSVDRATEQYF. CDR3 sequence (DNA): TGCAGCGTTGACAGGGCGACCGAGCAGTACTTC.

The sample holds a few counts of this clonotype. The chain is built from TRBV4-2 and TRBJ1-6; 8 positions agree with TRBD1. This CDR3 is built from 14 residues. The ends lost 0 bases at V and 9 bases at J; junction bases unmatched: 1. Germline CDR1 is LGHNA and CDR2 is YNFKEQ. The CDR3, as DNA: TGTGCCAGCAGCCAAGATACAGGGGGTTCACCCCTCCACTTT. It specifies CASSQDTGGSPLHF.

This clonotype was observed at least ten times. The chain is built from TRBV20-1 and TRBJ1-4, with TRBD1 identical over 7 bases. The ends lost 0 bases at V and 3 bases at J; junction bases unmatched: 4. Germline V gene data show CDR1 as DFQATT and CDR2 as SNEGSKA (reference sequence). The CDR3 runs 15 residues. Here the CDR3 DNA reads TGCAGTGCTAGAGATGACAGGGATTCTAATGAAAAACTGTTTTTT. This codes for CSARDDRDSNEKLFF.

The table lists this clonotype with many counts. The chain uses TRBV11-2 and TRBJ2-7, with D possibly matching TRBD2 (6 bases). This CDR3 contains 14 residues. Germline-derived CDR1 and CDR2 are SGHAT and FQNNGV. V dropped 6 bases and J dropped 4 bases, with 16 bases sitting between them. The CDR3 DNA sequence: TGTGCCAGCAGTTACTCGGGGGATGGGTACGAGCAGTACTTC. Amino acids: CASSYSGDGYEQYF.

This clonotype was detected many times. The J gene is TRBJ2-7, the V gene TRBV5-4, with D tentatively TRBD1 (5 bases). The CDR3 runs to 13 residues. V was shortened by 3 bases and J by 3 bases, with 10 bases between the two germline ends. CDR1 is SGHNT, CDR2 YYREEE, per germline (reference sequence). The CDR3 protein is CASSSQTVYEQYF. CDR3 nucleotides: TGTGCCAGCAGCTCACAGACAGTCTACGAGCAGTACTTC.

The chain has TRBV7-2 and TRBJ2-3; D not certain. CDR3 size: 15 residues. V was trimmed by 2 bases and J by 2 bases, leaving 11 bases between them. The germline gives CDR1 SGHTA, CDR2 FQGNSA. Here the CDR3 DNA reads TGTGCCAGCAGCTTATTGGGCCCGTTCACAGATACGCAGTATTTT. Translated: CASSLLGPFTDTQYF.

This clonotype was recorded at least ten times. DNA of the CDR3: TGTGCCAGCAGCTTACAGAGGACAGGGGGCGCGGATGGCTACACCTTC. Residues: CASSLQRTGGADGYTF. This rearrangement joins TRBV5-8 to TRBJ1-2; TRBD1 matches at 11 bases. Germline V lookup: CDR1 SGHTS, CDR2 YDEGEE. The V segment lost 2 bases and the J segment 6 bases; nucleotides outside the gene matches: 9. The CDR3 has 16 amino acids.

The V and J genes are TRBV10-2 and TRBJ1-2, with unresolved D. The CDR3 is 17 amino acids. The ends were cut back, 4 bases at V and 3 bases at J, with 21 bases in the middle. Germline V lookup: CDR1 WSHSY, CDR2 SAAADI. The CDR3 sequence is CASSANPRLPGHYGYTF. The CDR3 DNA reads TGCGCCAGCAGTGCAAATCCCCGGCTCCCTGGGCACTATGGCTACACCTTC.

This clonotype was counted ten times or more. The chain joins TRBV28 to TRBJ1-2; D is undetermined. V lost 2 bases and J 6 bases, leaving 10 bases between the germline ends. The CDR3 consists of 13 residues. Germline V gives CDR1 MDHEN, CDR2 SYDVKM. The CDR3 region has the DNA TGTGCCAGCAGTTTAAGGAGGTACGATGGCTACACCTTC. Its translation is CASSLRRYDGYTF.

This CDR3 is CASSLGVGTPETDTQYF. The CDR3, as DNA: TGTGCCAGCAGCCTTGGGGTGGGGACTCCTGAAACAGATACGCAGTATTTT. The chain is built from TRBV7-9 and TRBJ2-3; the D gene is possibly TRBD2 (6 bases). Trimming removed 5 bases from V and 3 bases from J, with 21 bases in between. CDR3 length: 17 amino acids. Germline lookup yields CDR1 SEHNR and CDR2 FQNEAQ (reference sequence).

The rearrangement links TRBV19 to TRBJ2-2, with 8 nucleotides matching TRBD1. Germline lookup yields CDR1 LNHDA and CDR2 SQIVND (reference sequence). The CDR3 spans 16 residues. Losses at the gene ends were 6 bases for V and 3 bases for J; bases not matched to a gene: 9. CDR3 amino acids: CASSQKTGVDTGELFF. The CDR3, as DNA: TGTGCCAGTAGCCAGAAGACAGGGGTGGACACCGGGGAGCTGTTTTTT.

This clonotype was counted ten times or more. The genes are TRBV7-6 and TRBJ1-4; D unclear. Deletions cut 2 bases from V and 7 bases from J, with 17 bases between. This CDR3 has 16 amino acids. CDR1 and CDR2 from the germline V gene are SGHVS and FNYEAQ. CDR3 protein: CASSLSLSGIGEKLFF. The CDR3 DNA is TGTGCCAGCAGCTTATCGCTTTCGGGGATTGGTGAAAAACTGTTTTTT.

This clonotype was seen at least ten times. This chain uses TRBV5-5 with TRBJ2-3; D assignment may be TRBD1 or TRBD2 (5 bases each). The V gene's germline CDR1 is SGHKS and CDR2 YYEKEE (reference sequence). Between the trimmed V and J ends, which lost 6 bases and 1 base, there was a span of 6 bases. The CDR3 is made up of 12 amino acids. CDR3 amino acids: CASKGRTDTQYF. The CDR3 DNA reads TGTGCCAGCAAGGGACGCACAGATACGCAGTATTTT.

This clonotype came up many times. The chain uses TRBV7-3 and TRBJ2-3; D gene unclear. Germline V lookup: CDR1 SGHTA, CDR2 FQGTGA. The CDR3 has 15 residues. Trimming removed 2 bases from V and 1 base from J, with 10 bases in between. The CDR3 region has the DNA TGTGCCAGCAGCTTATCCGGCCAACGCACAGATACGCAGTATTTT. It specifies CASSLSGQRTDTQYF.

This clonotype was counted many times. J is TRBJ2-7 and V is TRBV29-1; the D is unclear. The CDR3 contains 10 residues. The V end was cut by 6 bases, the J end by 6 bases, with 9 bases between. Germline CDR1 reads SQVTM; CDR2 reads ANQGSEA. CDR3 protein: CSVITPEQYF. The CDR3 nucleotides read TGCAGCGTGATAACACCCGAGCAGTACTTC.

This clonotype was seen many times. The chain is built from TRBV12-3 or TRBV12-4 and TRBJ2-3; D ambiguous. Trimming removed 2 bases from V and 5 bases from J, with 8 bases in between. The CDR3 sequence is 13 residues long. The CDR3 sequence is CASSLLVEDTQYF. The CDR3 DNA is TGTGCCAGCAGTTTACTGGTTGAAGATACGCAGTATTTT.

This clonotype was detected ten times or more. The chain recombines TRBV11-1 with TRBJ2-2, with 9 bases aligning to TRBD1. V lost 5 bases and J lost 3; bases outside the gene matches: 4. Germline-derived CDR1 and CDR2 are SGHAT and FQDESV (reference sequence). The CDR3 totals 15 residues. CDR3 bases: TGTGCCAGCAGCGGTGGACAGGGGTACACCGGGGAGCTGTTTTTT. This translates into CASSGGQGYTGELFF.

The genes are TRBV4-2 and TRBJ1-1; the D is unclear. This CDR3 is built from 15 residues. The V end was cut by 4 bases, the J end by 0 bases, with 12 bases between. Germline V gene sequence: CDR1 LGHNA, CDR2 YNFKEQ. The CDR3 nucleotides read TGTGCCAGCAGCCCCCAAGGGTTCGTGAACACTGAAGCTTTCTTT. Translating gives CASSPQGFVNTEAFF.

This clonotype was found many times. This chain links TRBV20-1 with TRBJ2-7; 8 bases fit TRBD2. This CDR3 spans 15 amino acids. The germline V gene encodes CDR1 DFQATT and CDR2 SNEGSKA (reference sequence). V lost 3 bases, J lost 2 bases, and 9 bases stayed unmatched. The CDR3 loop reads CSARFSGKPAYEQYF. The CDR3, as DNA: TGCAGTGCTAGGTTTAGCGGGAAACCTGCCTACGAGCAGTACTTC.

This clonotype was observed at least ten times. The chain joins TRBV19 to TRBJ1-5, with unresolved D. The CDR3 is 14 residues long. V was trimmed by 9 bases and J by 0 bases, leaving 12 bases between them. Germline CDR1 and CDR2: LNHDA and SQIVND (reference sequence). The CDR3 DNA sequence: TGTGCCAGCCCTAAAAATGGTAGCAATCAGCCCCAGCATTTT. It encodes CASPKNGSNQPQHF. Full variable domain (outside the CDR3, taken from reference TRBV19 and TRBJ1-5): DGGITQSPKYLFRKEGQNVTLSCEQNLNHDAMYWYRQDPGQGLRLIYYSQIVNDFQKGDIAEGYSVSREKKESFPLTVTSAQKNPTAFYLCASPKNGSNQPQHFGDGTRLSIL.

This clonotype was seen at least ten times. The genes are TRBV7-9 and TRBJ2-7, with a tentative D call TRBD1 (6 bases). The CDR3 contains 16 residues. Looked up from germline, CDR1 is SEHNR and CDR2 is FQNEAQ (reference sequence). The ends were cut back, 3 bases at V and 3 bases at J, with 18 bases in the middle. Written as DNA, the CDR3 is TGTGCCAGCAGCTTGAAGGACAGCCTAACCCGCTACGAGCAGTACTTC. Protein product: CASSLKDSLTRYEQYF.